Listed here are 18 T cell receptor beta chains from one sample, sequenced in a study of technical replicates of blood from several donors. The protocol was immunoSEQ multiplex PCR, while the TCRdb copy is restricted to in-frame clones and leaves out a portion. The table has around 74,000 clones, 80% to 90% seen once. Input material: PBMCs. The receptor set was obtained from a human donor in good health. Some clones in this sample may be carry-over from other donors' samples.

The gene calls are TRBV7-2 and TRBJ1-1; no reliable D call. V lost 5 bases and J 0 bases, leaving 7 bases between the germline ends. The V gene's germline CDR1 is SGHTA and CDR2 FQGNSA. The CDR3 is made up of 13 amino acids. The CDR3 region has the DNA TGTGCCAGCAGCCCCTCCTTGAACACTGAAGCTTTCTTT. Amino acid sequence: CASSPSLNTEAFF.

V and J are TRBV5-8 and TRBJ2-3; D gene unclear. V was clipped by 4 bases and J by 0 bases, with 12 bases between them. In germline, CDR1 is SGHTS, CDR2 YDEGEE. The CDR3 sequence is 15 residues long. CDR3 protein: CASSKRRGSTDTQYF. In DNA, the CDR3 is TGTGCCAGCAGCAAACGGCGCGGCAGCACAGATACGCAGTATTTT.

CDR3: CASSPLGTTSNYGYTF. CDR3 coding DNA: TGTGCCAGCAGCCCCCTGGGGACAACCTCTAACTATGGCTACACCTTC. The rearrangement links TRBV7-7 to TRBJ1-2; a possible D gene is TRBD1 (6 bases). CDR3 length equals 16 residues. Between the trimmed V and J ends, which lost 5 bases and 0 bases, there was a span of 16 bases. The germline V gene has CDR1 SSHAT and CDR2 FNYEAQ (reference sequence).

This chain links TRBV6-1 with TRBJ1-5, with a tentative D call TRBD1 (6 bases). The CDR3 has 14 amino acids. Germline V gene lookup returns CDR1 MNHNS and CDR2 SASEGT. V was shortened by 3 bases and J by 3 bases, with 9 bases between the two germline ends. In DNA, the CDR3 is TGTGCCAGCAGTGATGGGACACTCAATCAGCCCCAGCATTTT. It encodes CASSDGTLNQPQHF.

The rearrangement links TRBV7-9 to TRBJ2-5; 7 bases are a match to TRBD2. The J segment lost 1 base and the V segment lost 2 bases, leaving 4 bases of the junction unmatched. The CDR3 totals 15 residues. The germline gives CDR1 SEHNR, CDR2 FQNEAQ (reference sequence). Here the CDR3 DNA reads TGTGCCAGCAGCTTATGGGAGGGCTCCCAAGAGACCCAGTACTTC. This gives the protein CASSLWEGSQETQYF.

The rearrangement joins TRBV5-1 to TRBJ1-3; possible D gene TRBD1, 6 bases. With 4 bases removed from V and 0 bases from J, the gap between germline ends came to 11 bases. The CDR3 totals 15 residues. Per the germline V gene, CDR1 is SGHRS and CDR2 is YFSETQ. The CDR3 nucleotides read TGCGCCAGCAGCCCGACAGGTTTCTCTGGAAACACCATATATTTT. Translated: CASSPTGFSGNTIYF.

This chain joins TRBV12-5 and TRBJ2-4; D is ambiguous. Looked up from germline, CDR1 is LGHNT and CDR2 is FRNRAP. V was clipped by 0 bases and J by 5 bases, with 11 bases between them. The CDR3 sequence is 15 residues long. The CDR3 bases are TGTGCTAGTGGTTTGGTACTTCGCCAGGAAAACATTCAGTACTTC. It yields the protein CASGLVLRQENIQYF.

This rearrangement joins TRBV2 to TRBJ1-5; D is uncertain. V dropped 2 bases and J dropped 1 base, with 9 bases sitting between them. Germline-derived CDR1 and CDR2 are SNHLY and FYNNEI. The CDR3 runs to 15 residues. The CDR3 DNA reads as TGTGCCAGCAGTGAATCGACGAGGAGCAATCAGCCCCAGCATTTT. It codes for CASSESTRSNQPQHF. Together with reference TRBV2 and TRBJ1-5, the CDR3 gives the full variable domain: EPEVTQTPSHQVTQMGQEVILRCVPISNHLYFYWYRQILGQKVEFLVSFYNNEISEKSEIFDDQFSVERPDGSNFTLKIRSTKLEDSAMYFCASSESTRSNQPQHFGDGTRLSIL.

In the case of this clone: At the DNA level, this CDR3 is encoded by other sequences in the same sample as well. The V gene is TRBV4-2, the J gene TRBJ2-5; 15 bases line up with TRBD2. The CDR3 contains 18 residues. CDR1 and CDR2 (germline): LGHNA, YNFKEQ. With V trimmed by 1 base and J by 5 bases, 8 bases remained unmatched. The CDR3 DNA reads TGTGCCAGCAGCCAAGTTAGGACTAGCGGGGGGGCCGGTGAGACCCAGTACTTC. Its protein product is CASSQVRTSGGAGETQYF.

The CDR3 reads CASSLARGLTGYTF. In nucleotides, the CDR3 is TGTGCCAGCAGCTTAGCGCGAGGTCTCACTGGCTACACCTTC. The chain links TRBV7-2 to TRBJ1-2; the D is unclear. CDR1 is SGHTA, CDR2 FQGNSA, per germline. There are 14 residues in the CDR3. Between the trimmed V and J ends, which lost 0 bases and 7 bases, there was a span of 12 bases.

This chain links TRBV7-7 with TRBJ2-1, with 10 bases fitting TRBD1. V dropped 0 bases and J dropped 6; count of bases not matched to a gene: 5. Germline V gives CDR1 SSHAT, CDR2 FNYEAQ (reference sequence). This CDR3 region has 16 residues. The CDR3 nucleotides are TGTGCCAGCAGCTTAGCCCACGGACAGGGGGTCAATGAGCAGTTCTTC. It specifies CASSLAHGQGVNEQFF.

V and J are TRBV5-1 and TRBJ1-6, with 9 nucleotides matching TRBD1. There are 14 residues in the CDR3. V shed 4 bases, J shed 8 bases, and the junction held 4 bases outside the gene matches. Looked up from germline, CDR1 is SGHRS and CDR2 is YFSETQ. For the CDR3, the DNA is TGCGCCAGCAGCCCGGGACAGGGTCATTCACCCCTCCACTTT. Amino acid sequence: CASSPGQGHSPLHF.

The rearrangement uses TRBV4-2 and TRBJ2-5, with 9 bases fitting TRBD2. The CDR3 extends over 15 amino acids. Germline V gene data show CDR1 as LGHNA and CDR2 as YNFKEQ. Trimming took 1 base from V and 5 from J; bases not matched to a gene: 5. This CDR3 is CASSQAPGTSETQYF. CDR3 sequence (DNA): TGTGCCAGCAGCCAAGCCCCCGGGACTAGCGAGACCCAGTACTTC.

This clone was recorded a few times. The chain recombines TRBV7-8 with TRBJ1-6; D unresolved. Trimming left V 4 bases short and J 10 bases short, with 20 bases between. Germline assignment: CDR1 SGHVS and CDR2 FQNEAQ. This CDR3 has 16 residues. The CDR3 DNA is TGTGCCAGCAGCTCCACCGCCCTGCCTAGCCTCTCACCCCTCCACTTT. It is translated as CASSSTALPSLSPLHF.

V usage is TRBV6-1 and J usage is TRBJ1-5; D call uncertain. CDR1 is MNHNS, CDR2 SASEGT, per germline. The CDR3 spans 14 residues. The germline V and J ends were trimmed by 3 bases and 0 bases, with 6 bases remaining between them. CDR3 in amino acids: CASSDFHSNQPQHF. As DNA, the CDR3 is TGTGCCAGCAGTGATTTCCATAGCAATCAGCCCCAGCATTTT.

For the CDR3, the DNA is TGCGCCAGCAGCCAGCAGCACAGAGAGAACACTGAAGCTTTCTTT. Translation: CASSQQHRENTEAFF. J is TRBJ1-1 and V is TRBV4-1, with D uncertain. This CDR3 region has 15 residues. CDR1 is MGHRA, CDR2 YSYEKL, per germline. V was cut by 3 bases and J by 1 base, with 12 bases left in between.

V gene TRBV2 combines with J gene TRBJ1-4, with a weak D call TRBD1 (6 bases). The V gene's germline CDR1 is SNHLY and CDR2 FYNNEI. There are 14 residues in the CDR3. Trimming shortened V by 10 bases and J by 7 bases, and 19 bases separated the two germline ends. The CDR3 sequence is CATSEGGGVEKLFF. The CDR3 nucleotides read TGTGCCACCTCGGAAGGGGGTGGGGTTGAAAAACTGTTTTTT.

The table lists this clone with a count of one. This chain joins TRBV30 and TRBJ1-1; D call uncertain. The V end was cut by 4 bases, the J end by 1 base, with 7 bases between. The CDR3 length is 12 residues. Germline V gene sequence: CDR1 GTSNPN, CDR2 SVGIG (reference sequence). The CDR3 sequence: CAWTRENTEAFF. The CDR3 nucleotides read TGTGCCTGGACACGGGAGAACACTGAAGCTTTCTTT.